The 32 T cell receptor beta chains presented below share a single source sample, sequenced in a study of T cells in Graves' hyperthyroidism and ophthalmopathy. Authors of the study amplified TCR beta CDR3 regions from RNA transcripts. TCR CDR3 regions were first amplified by RT-PCR with HTBI primers. Each CDR3 protein is one row after TCRdb ran MiXCR on the multiplex PCR reads. The sample carries about 410,000 distinct CDR3 sequences, under 15% recorded once. Sequenced: blood. The receptors stem from a man aged 18 to 35 with Graves' ophthalmopathy.

This clonotype occurred a few times. The chain joins TRBV10-1 to TRBJ1-3, with D unclear. The CDR3 has 14 amino acids. Trimming removed 7 bases from V and 1 base from J, with 11 bases in between. Looked up from germline, CDR1 is WNHNN and CDR2 is SYGVQD (reference sequence). The CDR3 sequence: CASTPGGSGNTIYF. As DNA, the CDR3 is TGCGCCAGCACCCCCGGCGGGTCTGGAAACACCATATATTTT.

Many counts were recorded for this clonotype. The chain recombines TRBV5-1 with TRBJ2-1, with 7 nucleotides matching TRBD2. Germline lookup yields CDR1 SGHRS and CDR2 YFSETQ. Germline trimming cut 4 bases from V and 0 bases from J; bases unmatched to any gene: 4. CDR3 length equals 15 residues. Here the CDR3 reads CASSPGGGSYNEQFF. The CDR3 coding sequence is TGCGCCAGCAGCCCCGGCGGGGGCTCCTACAATGAGCAGTTCTTC. Complete variable domain (other parts from reference TRBV5-1 and TRBJ2-1): KAGVTQTPRYLIKTRGQQVTLSCSPISGHRSVSWYQQTPGQGLQFLFEYFSETQRNKGNFPGRFSGRQFSNSRSEMNVSTLELGDSALYLCASSPGGGSYNEQFFGPGTRLTVL.

The genes are TRBV11-2 and TRBJ2-5; TRBD2 agrees at 15 bases. The trim removed 0 bases at V and 5 bases at J, leaving 1 base unmatched. This CDR3 has 16 amino acids. Germline V gives CDR1 SGHAT, CDR2 FQNNGV. CDR3 sequence: CASSLEGLAGGETQYF. The CDR3 DNA reads TGTGCCAGCAGCTTAGAAGGACTAGCGGGAGGGGAGACCCAGTACTTC.

This clonotype was found many times. This chain links TRBV5-1 with TRBJ2-3; D ambiguous. Germline CDR1 reads SGHRS; CDR2 reads YFSETQ. The ends were cut back, 4 bases at V and 1 base at J, with 13 bases in the middle. This CDR3 is built from 15 residues. As DNA, the CDR3 is TGCGCCAGCAGCCTACTGAAGACGGGCACAGATACGCAGTATTTT. Translation gives CASSLLKTGTDTQYF.

V is TRBV25-1 and J is TRBJ1-3; D is ambiguous. This CDR3 region has 13 residues. Germline V gene lookup returns CDR1 MGHDK and CDR2 SYGVNS. Trimming took 5 bases from V and 3 from J, leaving 8 bases between them. CDR3 sequence (DNA): TGTGCCAGCAGTAGGCTTTTTGGAAACACCATATATTTT. Translation gives CASSRLFGNTIYF.

This clonotype was counted at least ten times. The J gene is TRBJ2-3, the V gene TRBV29-1; D gene unclear. The length of the CDR3 is 14 residues. Germline lookup yields CDR1 SQVTM and CDR2 ANQGSEA. V shed 1 base and J shed 0 bases, with 8 bases lying between them. The CDR3 region has the DNA TGCAGCGTTGAAGGCTTCACTAGCACAGATACGCAGTATTTT. Its translation: CSVEGFTSTDTQYF.

This clonotype was seen at least ten times. This chain connects TRBV7-3 to TRBJ2-1; TRBD2 matches at 7 bases. V was clipped by 5 bases and J by 7 bases; unmatched bases: 11. CDR3 length: 15 residues. Germline CDR1 and CDR2: SGHTA and FQGTGA. CDR3 nucleotide sequence: TGTGCCAGCAGCCACTCGGGGGAGGGCCTTAATGAGCAGTTCTTC. Residues: CASSHSGEGLNEQFF.

This clonotype was recorded a few times. The chain couples TRBV11-2 to TRBJ2-1, with 13 bases fitting TRBD2. The CDR3 totals 16 residues. Looked up from germline, CDR1 is SGHAT and CDR2 is FQNNGV. The V segment lost 4 bases and the J segment 5 bases; nucleotides outside the gene matches: 5. CDR3 residues: CASSSILAGGDNEQFF. CDR3 sequence (DNA): TGTGCCAGCAGCTCAATACTAGCGGGGGGGGACAATGAGCAGTTCTTC.

With respect to this clonotype: A much more abundant neighbour one base away suggests this may be a read error. V is TRBV20-1 and J is TRBJ1-2; the D is unclear. CDR3 length: 11 residues. CDR1 is DFQATT and CDR2 is SNEGSKA in the germline V gene (reference sequence). The CDR3 here is CNASDGYGYTF. The CDR3 coding sequence is TGCAATGCTTCCGACGGCTATGGCTACACCTTC.

Ten or more counts support this clonotype. CDR3 nucleotide sequence: TGTGCCAGCACCACAACAGGGATGGCCTACGAGCAGTACTTC. Amino acid sequence: CASTTTGMAYEQYF. The chain joins TRBV2 to TRBJ2-7; perhaps TRBD1 as D (6 bases). V was pared by 7 bases and J by 2 bases, with 15 bases between. CDR3 size: 14 residues. Germline V gene sequence: CDR1 SNHLY, CDR2 FYNNEI.

This clonotype appeared many times. The V and J genes are TRBV20-1 and TRBJ2-2; the match to TRBD2 covers 8 bases. The CDR3 has 15 residues. Germline V lookup: CDR1 DFQATT, CDR2 SNEGSKA (reference sequence). V was clipped by 0 bases and J by 6 bases; unmatched bases: 6. The CDR3: CSARDSLAVAGELFF. The CDR3 coding sequence is TGCAGTGCTAGAGATTCACTAGCGGTGGCCGGGGAGCTGTTTTTT.

This clonotype appeared many times. The junction differs from germline at one of its ends, possibly a read error. The rearrangement uses TRBV29-1 and TRBJ1-4, with D possibly TRBD1 on 6 matching bases. The CDR3 covers 15 residues. CDR1 SQVTM and CDR2 ANQGSEA come from the germline V gene. CDR3 nucleotide sequence: TGCAGCGTCGAAGGAGGGGACAAAGTTAATGAAAAACTGTTTTTT. Translating gives CSVEGGDKVNEKLFF.

This clonotype showed up many times. The J gene is TRBJ1-1, the V gene TRBV20-1; D may be TRBD1 (5 bases). The CDR3 has 14 amino acids. Per germline, CDR1 DFQATT and CDR2 SNEGSKA (reference sequence). Trimming removed 5 bases from V and 0 bases from J, with 13 bases in between. This CDR3 reads CSADWWGVNTEAFF. The CDR3 nucleotides are TGCAGTGCTGATTGGTGGGGCGTGAACACTGAAGCTTTCTTT.

This clonotype was counted at least ten times. This chain links TRBV11-2 with TRBJ2-2; unclear D gene. V lost 5 bases to trimming and J lost 5 bases, with 9 bases between them. CDR1 and CDR2 (germline): SGHAT, FQNNGV. The CDR3 has 13 residues. The CDR3: CASSPRYTGELFF. Here the CDR3 DNA reads TGTGCCAGCAGCCCGAGGTATACCGGGGAGCTGTTTTTT.

In this sample, this clonotype turned up a few times. V gene TRBV19 combines with J gene TRBJ2-1; 10 nucleotides agree with TRBD1. Germline CDR1 reads LNHDA; CDR2 reads SQIVND (reference sequence). Trimming took 6 bases from V and 4 from J; bases not matched to a gene: 12. The CDR3 contains 17 residues. The CDR3: CASRPSGTGEGYNEQFF. CDR3 in DNA: TGTGCCAGTAGGCCCTCCGGGACAGGGGAGGGTTACAATGAGCAGTTCTTC.

This clonotype showed up just a few times. The chain joins TRBV19 to TRBJ2-2, with D perhaps matching TRBD1 or TRBD2 (5 bases each). Germline V lookup: CDR1 LNHDA, CDR2 SQIVND (reference sequence). V was shortened by 4 bases and J by 0 bases, with 9 bases between the two germline ends. The CDR3 length is 15 residues. Here the CDR3 reads CASSTGTANTGELFF. The CDR3 DNA follows: TGTGCCAGTAGTACCGGGACCGCGAACACCGGGGAGCTGTTTTTT.

This clonotype was found many times. The rearrangement links TRBV18 to TRBJ2-3, with D unclear. CDR3 length equals 13 residues. The V end lost 2 bases, the J end lost 4 bases, and 7 bases lay between the germline ends. Germline V lookup: CDR1 KGHSH, CDR2 LQKENI. CDR3: CASSPGRADTQYF. For the CDR3, the DNA is TGTGCCAGCTCACCAGGACGAGCAGATACGCAGTATTTT.

At least ten counts were recorded for this clonotype. The V and J genes are TRBV3-1 and TRBJ2-3; 9 bases line up with TRBD2. This CDR3 contains 16 residues. The ends lost 2 bases at V and 3 bases at J; junction bases unmatched: 6. Germline-derived CDR1 and CDR2 are LGHDT and YNNKEL (reference sequence). Here the CDR3 DNA reads TGTGCCAGCAGCCAAATAGCGGGAGATGAGACAGATACGCAGTATTTT. It encodes CASSQIAGDETDTQYF.

In the case of this clonotype: This sequence may be a read error, since a much larger clone differs from it by one base. The chain employs TRBV12-3 or TRBV12-4 and TRBJ1-2; no definite D call. This CDR3 has 14 amino acids. V was cut by 1 base and J by 1 base, with 7 bases left in between. The CDR3: CASSLGAVNYGYTF. The DNA of the CDR3 is TGTGCCAGCAGTTTAGGTGCGGTTAACTATGGCTACACCTTC.

This clonotype was counted at least ten times. V gene TRBV7-6 combines with J gene TRBJ2-1; 10 positions agree with TRBD2. The CDR3 runs to 15 residues. In germline, CDR1 is SGHVS, CDR2 FNYEAQ. After removal of 8 bases from V and 2 bases from J, the junction contained 6 bases not matched to a gene. The CDR3 DNA reads TGTGCCAGCGCTAGCGGGAGCTTCCCCTACAATGAGCAGTTCTTC. Amino acids: CASASGSFPYNEQFF.

V is TRBV12-3 or TRBV12-4 and J is TRBJ1-1; no clear D. V was clipped by 10 bases and J by 7 bases, with 13 bases between them. The CDR3 is 11 residues long. CDR3 coding DNA: TGTGCCAACAGCCGGACGGTTGAAGCTTTCTTT. Translated, it gives CANSRTVEAFF.

In this sample, this clonotype turned up many times. V gene TRBV27 combines with J gene TRBJ2-1; TRBD2 agrees at 8 bases. With V trimmed by 7 bases and J by 0 bases, 26 bases remained unmatched. Germline V CDR1 and CDR2: MNHEY, SMNVEV (reference sequence). The CDR3 is made up of 22 amino acids. The DNA of the CDR3 is TGTGCCAGCAATCCCCGGGGGCACATCGTCTCGGGGGGGAGTAGCTCCTACAATGAGCAGTTCTTC. As protein: CASNPRGHIVSGGSSSYNEQFF.

This clonotype was found many times. The CDR3 region is CSAPRTNNEQFF. For the CDR3, the DNA is TGCAGTGCCCCTAGGACCAACAATGAGCAGTTCTTC. The J gene is TRBJ2-1, the V gene TRBV20-1; D is uncertain. V shed 6 bases and J shed 5 bases, with 11 bases lying between them. This CDR3 has 12 amino acids. CDR1 and CDR2 (germline): DFQATT, SNEGSKA (reference sequence).

The chain combines TRBV6-1 with TRBJ1-2; D is perhaps TRBD1 (5 bases). Trimming left V 5 bases short and J 6 bases short, with 19 bases between. The CDR3 totals 15 residues. Germline V gives CDR1 MNHNS, CDR2 SASEGT. The CDR3 region has the DNA TGTGCCAGCAGTCCACCGGGACTGAGGGAGAATGGCTACACCTTC. This encodes CASSPPGLRENGYTF.

This clonotype was seen many times. The V call is TRBV20-1, the J call TRBJ2-1, with D hard to call. V was clipped by 0 bases and J by 0 bases, with 12 bases between them. The CDR3 sequence is 16 residues long. Germline-derived CDR1 and CDR2 are DFQATT and SNEGSKA (reference sequence). The CDR3: CSARDTGLGSYNEQFF. CDR3 nucleotides: TGCAGTGCTAGAGATACGGGCCTGGGCTCCTACAATGAGCAGTTCTTC.

There are many counts of this clonotype. The CDR3 region is CASSQDGGGRNYGYTF. CDR3 in DNA: TGTGCCAGCAGCCAAGACGGGGGTGGTAGGAACTATGGCTACACCTTC. The V and J genes are TRBV3-1 and TRBJ1-2, with TRBD1 as a possible D gene (5 bases). There are 16 residues in the CDR3. CDR1 and CDR2 (germline): LGHDT, YNNKEL (reference sequence). V was pared by 0 bases and J by 2 bases, with 13 bases between.

This clonotype was observed a few times. The chain has TRBV19 and TRBJ2-2; D remains unclear. Germline assignment: CDR1 LNHDA and CDR2 SQIVND (reference sequence). Trimming removed 5 bases from V and 1 base from J, with 8 bases in between. CDR3 length equals 14 residues. CDR3 DNA: TGTGCCAGTAGTGCATCACTGAACACCGGGGAGCTGTTTTTT. Amino acid sequence: CASSASLNTGELFF.

This clonotype was observed many times. The chain recombines TRBV30 with TRBJ2-1; unclear D gene. The ends were cut back, 0 bases at V and 1 base at J, with 7 bases in the middle. The length of the CDR3 is 14 residues. The V gene's germline CDR1 is GTSNPN and CDR2 SVGIG (reference sequence). The CDR3 DNA sequence: TGTGCCTGGAGTGTACTGGGGTCCTACAATGAGCAGTTCTTC. As protein: CAWSVLGSYNEQFF.

The table lists this clonotype with many counts. J is TRBJ2-7 and V is TRBV6-1, with 13 bases aligning to TRBD2. Per germline, CDR1 MNHNS and CDR2 SASEGT. V lost 5 bases and J lost 0; bases outside the gene matches: 7. The CDR3 is 17 amino acids. The CDR3 region has the DNA TGTGCCAGCAGTACTGGACTAGCGGGGGCTTTCTCCTACGAGCAGTACTTC. Residues: CASSTGLAGAFSYEQYF.

This chain links TRBV5-1 with TRBJ2-7, with 7 bases lining up with TRBD2. The CDR3 contains 16 residues. Losses at the gene ends were 2 bases for V and 2 bases for J; bases not matched to a gene: 10. Germline assignment: CDR1 SGHRS and CDR2 YFSETQ. The CDR3 DNA reads as TGCGCCAGCAGCTTTGGCCCGGCTAGCGGTCCCTACGAGCAGTACTTC. It yields the protein CASSFGPASGPYEQYF.

Of note for this clonotype: A much larger clone sits a single nucleotide away, making a read error possible. The J gene is TRBJ2-1, the V gene TRBV10-3; 8 bases are a match to TRBD2. CDR1 is ENHRY and CDR2 is SYGVKD in the germline V gene. The CDR3 is 16 residues long. The CDR3 reads CASSHMGSGTYNEQFF. The DNA for the CDR3 is TGTGCCAGCAGTCACATGGGTAGCGGGACCTACAATGAGCAGTTCTTC.

This clonotype was seen repeatedly, ten times or more. V is TRBV2 and J is TRBJ2-3, with TRBD2 matching over 16 bases. There are 19 residues in the CDR3. J lost 2 bases, V lost 3 bases, and 8 bases had no gene match. Germline lookup yields CDR1 SNHLY and CDR2 FYNNEI. CDR3 bases: TGTGCCAGCAGTGATCCGGGACTAGCGGGAGGGCTCCACACAGATACGCAGTATTTT. Encoded protein: CASSDPGLAGGLHTDTQYF. The full variable domain, completed using reference TRBV2 and TRBJ2-3, is EPEVTQTPSHQVTQMGQEVILRCVPISNHLYFYWYRQILGQKVEFLVSFYNNEISEKSEIFDDQFSVERPDGSNFTLKIRSTKLEDSAMYFCASSDPGLAGGLHTDTQYFGPGTRLTVL.